This T cell receptor beta chain is drawn from a study of neurological immune-mediated disorders (dated by TCRdb to between 2018 and 2021). For the wider study: The study compared peripheral blood TCR-beta repertoires of HTLV-I-associated myelopathy (HAM/TSP) patients, multiple sclerosis patients and healthy controls using UMI-based sequencing. The cohort included approximately 68 subjects: roughly 14 with HAM/TSP, some 35 with multiple sclerosis, and 20 healthy controls. Longitudinal HAM/TSP donors and healthy donors each had 3 time-points at intervals of about 3-40 months. Alongside PBMC samples, the set of some 97 TCR-beta libraries contained longitudinal samples, technical triplicates, and paired CD4+ and CD8+ T-cell subsets that had been sorted.

In light of the paper, this sample's time point label describes: longitudinal time-point 3. Healthy controls were blood bank volunteers in Maryland, USA. Unsorted PBMC libraries were generated from 2 million PBMCs stored in RNAlater at -80 °C until RNA extraction. PBMCs were separated from peripheral blood using Ficoll-Hypaque density gradient centrifugation and then cryopreserved in liquid nitrogen. This clonotype was seen repeatedly, ten times or more. Its antigen remains undetermined. Per-nucleotide qualities are absent, and no much larger clonotype sits a single base away. To synthesize cDNA, template-switch 5'RACE was performed with a primer carrying a 10-nucleotide random unique molecular identifier so that each TCR transcript was tagged. Each sequencing run produced over 160 million TCR-beta sequences covering 15-18 subjects. Total RNA was extracted with the RNeasy kit. The KAPA Real-time Library Amplification kit was used to amplify TCR-beta VDJ regions with primers targeting the TCR constant region and the 5'RACE anchor. Sample indexes and Illumina adaptors were added in a first PCR, after which library yield was increased in a second PCR. After purification with Ampure beads, the TCR product of roughly 650 bp was size-selected on a 2% E-gel SizeSelection system. Before pooling, library quality was checked on a Bioanalyzer, concentration was measured with Qubit, and libraries were quantified with the Kapa Library Quantification kit. An Illumina HiSeq 2500 was used to sequence the libraries paired-end at 2 x 150 bp. To increase sequence diversity, roughly 24-32% phiX was spiked into each library pool. Per the authors' processing: The UMI-based MiGEC pipeline processed quality-filtered reads and removed over 85% of raw TCR sequences during error correction. IMGT germline references were used for aligning VDJ genes, and each clonotype was defined as a unique CDR3 amino acid sequence together with its V-J genes. Clonal expansion, Shannon diversity, and CDR3 relatedness (CalcPairwiseDistances, ClusterSamples) were evaluated with VDJtools, and phylogenetic trees were built with CLCbio workbench. A clone was classed as expanded if it had 8 or more unique UMIs, a cutoff based on coefficient-of-variation modelling across technical triplicates. The public reads were reanalyzed by TCRdb: fastp trimming at Q25, MiXCR alignment, in-frame beta chains only. Rows with one shared CDR3 protein collapse into an entry with the most common genes and DNA. The V and J calls and clone size are TCRdb's, not the authors'. Present in this sample are some 55,000 distinct CDR3 sequences, roughly 7.7% of which were seen just once. The biggest ten clones account for about 1.9% of the sample.

Results and caveats for the whole study, not just this receptor: TCR clonal expansion was highest in HAM/TSP patients and lowest in MS patients, with MS patients falling below even healthy controls. Across subjects, expanded clones never shared an identical CDR3 amino acid sequence, which suggests that the TCR-beta repertoires in every group were private.

From cysteine to phenylalanine, the CDR3 is 17 amino acids long. This entry keeps only the CDR3 DNA: 51 bases, framed from base 1. V is shortened by 6 bases, J by 4 bases, and the region joining them spans 25 bases. The receptor comes from a woman aged 35 to 49 in good health. Recombination connected TRBV12-3 or TRBV12-4 to TRBJ2-7, and the D gene may be TRBD2, 6 bases matching. Sequences were obtained from PBMCs. The DNA reads as follows: TGTGCCAGCAGCTCCGGCCGGAGGGACGGGACGTGGTACGAGCAGTACTTC. Its protein reads: CASSSGRRDGTWYEQYF.